The 23 T cell receptor beta chains in this list originate from one sample, sequenced in a study of T cell changes during pregnancy in multiple sclerosis. Assay used: immunoSEQ multiplex PCR; TCRdb lists only in-frame clones, some missing. There are roughly 41,000 clones in the sample; roughly nine tenths occur only once, and more than 0.6% lies in the top ten. The specimen comprised CD4+ T cells from peripheral blood mononuclear cells, sampled in the first trimester of pregnancy. The receptors come from a female donor with multiple sclerosis, enrolled in a pregnancy study.

V and J are TRBV11-3 and TRBJ2-1; D unclear. The CDR3 has 13 amino acids. CDR1 is SGHNT, CDR2 YENEEA, per germline. Deletions cut 0 bases from V and 6 bases from J, with 6 bases between. In nucleotides, the CDR3 is TGTGCCAGCAGCTTAGACTCTTTCAATGAGCAGTTCTTC. Its translation: CASSLDSFNEQFF.

The sample holds a few counts of this clone. In DNA form, the CDR3 reads TGTGCCAGCTCACCTCAATCAGGGAACACTGAAGCTTTCTTT. Its protein is CASSPQSGNTEAFF. The V call is TRBV18, the J call TRBJ1-1; D gene ambiguous. This CDR3 has 14 amino acids. Trimming left V 3 bases short and J 1 base short, with 9 bases between. The germline gives CDR1 KGHSH, CDR2 LQKENI.

This rearrangement joins TRBV29-1 to TRBJ2-3; weak D call: TRBD1 (5 bases). Germline values: CDR1 SQVTM, CDR2 ANQGSEA. This CDR3 has 13 amino acids. V lost 4 bases and J 1 base, leaving 9 bases between the germline ends. This chain's CDR3 is CSVGARGTDTQYF. The DNA for the CDR3 is TGCAGCGTTGGGGCCAGGGGCACAGATACGCAGTATTTT.

There are a few counts of this clone. The chain couples TRBV28 to TRBJ2-1, with 12 positions matching TRBD2. V was pared by 7 bases and J by 1 base, with 20 bases of the junction left unmatched. The germline V gene has CDR1 MDHEN and CDR2 SYDVKM. This CDR3 region has 21 residues. In DNA, the CDR3 is TGTGCCAGCACCAAACTTCCCGGACTAGCGGGAAATAAGGGATCCTACAATGAGCAGTTCTTC. Amino acids: CASTKLPGLAGNKGSYNEQFF.

This chain uses TRBV7-2 with TRBJ1-2; possibly TRBD1 for D (5 bases). Germline lookup yields CDR1 SGHTA and CDR2 FQGNSA. V was pared by 5 bases and J by 0 bases, with 16 bases between. CDR3 length equals 16 residues. The CDR3, as DNA: TGTGCCAGCAGCCCGGGGGGTGGCAGGTCTAACTATGGCTACACCTTC. Its protein product is CASSPGGGRSNYGYTF.

This chain connects TRBV4-1 to TRBJ2-1; D possibly corresponds to TRBD2 (5 bases). From germline, CDR1 is MGHRA and CDR2 YSYEKL. This CDR3 spans 17 amino acids. The germline V and J ends were trimmed by 0 bases and 0 bases, with 12 bases remaining between them. The CDR3, as DNA: TGCGCCAGCAGCCAAGATCGAGGCGGGCACTCCTACAATGAGCAGTTCTTC. It codes for CASSQDRGGHSYNEQFF.

The V and J genes are TRBV4-3 and TRBJ1-1, with D perhaps matching TRBD1 (6 bases). Germline V gives CDR1 LGHNA, CDR2 YSLEER. V was clipped by 8 bases and J by 3 bases, with 16 bases between them. CDR3 length: 14 amino acids. The CDR3 DNA reads TGCGCCAGCGCCCGAAAGGCAGGGGACACTGAAGCTTTCTTT. Translation: CASARKAGDTEAFF.

This chain joins TRBV6-6 and TRBJ1-2; no reliable D call. CDR1 is MNHNY and CDR2 is SVGAGI in the germline V gene (reference sequence). CDR3 size: 11 residues. V gave up 6 bases and J gave up 3 bases, with 5 bases separating them. CDR3 loop: CASRQDYGYTF. DNA for the CDR3: TGTGCCAGCAGACAAGACTATGGCTACACCTTC.

This clone appeared once. V usage is TRBV4-3 and J usage is TRBJ1-4, with D maybe TRBD1 (6 bases). The CDR3 length is 16 residues. Germline loops: CDR1 LGHNA, CDR2 YSLEER. V gave up 3 bases and J gave up 0 bases, with 11 bases separating them. The CDR3 is CASSQQTGPTNEKLFF. As DNA, the CDR3 is TGCGCCAGCAGCCAGCAAACAGGGCCAACTAATGAAAAACTGTTTTTT.

The J gene is TRBJ2-2, the V gene TRBV9; D not resolved. The CDR3 covers 13 residues. The ends were cut back, 4 bases at V and 6 bases at J, with 10 bases in the middle. Germline V lookup: CDR1 SGDLS, CDR2 YYNGEE. The CDR3 spells CASSILAAGELFF. The CDR3 DNA reads TGTGCCAGCAGCATCCTGGCCGCCGGGGAGCTGTTTTTT.

The V and J genes are TRBV28 and TRBJ2-1; D is possibly TRBD1 (5 bases). V was pared by 6 bases and J by 5 bases, with 29 bases between. The germline V gene has CDR1 MDHEN and CDR2 SYDVKM. The CDR3 sequence is 19 residues long. This chain's CDR3 is CASRVKQVSRQFYHNEQFF. CDR3 nucleotides: TGTGCCAGCAGGGTGAAGCAAGTTTCAAGACAGTTTTACCACAATGAGCAGTTCTTC. The variable domain in full, completed from reference TRBV28 and TRBJ2-1, reads DVKVTQSSRYLVKRTGEKVFLECVQDMDHENMFWYRQDPGLGLRLIYFSYDVKMKEKGDIPEGYSVSREKKERFSLILESASTNQTSMYLCASRVKQVSRQFYHNEQFFGPGTRLTVL.

The rearrangement joins TRBV5-1 to TRBJ1-1, with 8 bases that match TRBD1. The J segment lost 5 bases and the V segment lost 4 bases, leaving 7 bases of the junction unmatched. The germline V gene encodes CDR1 SGHRS and CDR2 YFSETQ. The CDR3 covers 14 residues. The CDR3 reads CASSVIQGGTEAFF. CDR3 in DNA: TGCGCCAGCAGCGTAATACAGGGGGGGACTGAAGCTTTCTTT.

This clone was seen a single time. The CDR3 DNA sequence: TGCGCCAGCAGCCAAGATGGGGACAGCTATGGCTACACCTTC. This translates into CASSQDGDSYGYTF. The genes are TRBV4-1 and TRBJ1-2; 7 bases are shared with TRBD1. Germline V gene data show CDR1 as MGHRA and CDR2 as YSYEKL. The CDR3 has 14 amino acids. V gave up 0 bases and J gave up 4 bases; unmatched junction bases: 2.

The J gene is TRBJ2-1, the V gene TRBV4-1; tentative D call: TRBD2 (5 bases). This CDR3 is built from 14 residues. CDR1 and CDR2 (germline): MGHRA, YSYEKL. V lost 2 bases and J 9 bases, leaving 14 bases between the germline ends. The CDR3 sequence is CASSQSDREGEQFF. The CDR3 DNA reads as TGCGCCAGCAGCCAATCTGACCGGGAAGGTGAGCAGTTCTTC.

The J gene is TRBJ2-1, the V gene TRBV11-3; perhaps TRBD2 as D (6 bases). The germline CDR1 and CDR2 sequences are SGHNT and YENEEA. Trimming took off 8 bases at V and 6 bases at J, with 17 bases between the two ends. The CDR3 consists of 14 residues. CDR3 nucleotides: TGTGCCAGCCTCGGGCCAGGGACTGGCAATGAGCAGTTCTTC. Encoded protein: CASLGPGTGNEQFF.

J is TRBJ1-1 and V is TRBV28, with 11 bases lining up with TRBD1. With 7 bases clipped from V and 7 bases from J, the junction kept 8 bases outside the gene matches. This CDR3 has 14 amino acids. Germline CDR1 and CDR2: MDHEN and SYDVKM. The CDR3 DNA follows: TGTGCCAGCATCGGGACAGGGGGAGGTAATGAAGCTTTCTTT. It yields the protein CASIGTGGGNEAFF.

By sample fraction, this clone is medium-sized (0.01 to 0.1%). This chain links TRBV7-2 with TRBJ2-7; D may be TRBD2 (5 bases). This CDR3 has 14 amino acids. V was shortened by 1 base and J by 5 bases, with 12 bases between the two germline ends. Germline V CDR1 and CDR2: SGHTA, FQGNSA. The DNA of the CDR3 is TGTGCCAGCAGCTTAGTCGAGGGCCCCCACGAGCAGTACTTC. This gives the protein CASSLVEGPHEQYF.

The chain recombines TRBV6-6 with TRBJ2-5; maybe TRBD2 (7 bases). Germline V gene sequence: CDR1 MNHNY, CDR2 SVGAGI (reference sequence). The CDR3 has 14 residues. V dropped 7 bases and J dropped 4 bases, with 16 bases sitting between them. Here the CDR3 reads CASIKEGGGETQYF. CDR3 nucleotide sequence: TGTGCCAGCATCAAAGAGGGGGGGGGAGAGACCCAGTACTTC.

The chain joins TRBV6-1 to TRBJ2-7, with TRBD1 identical over 7 bases. J lost 6 bases, V lost 5 bases, and 4 bases had no gene match. The CDR3 loop spans 12 amino acids. Germline assignment: CDR1 MNHNS and CDR2 SASEGT. The DNA of the CDR3 is TGTGCCAGCAGTTATTCAGGGGGCGAGCAGTACTTC. The encoded protein is CASSYSGGEQYF.

CDR3 in amino acids: CASSLGDTEAFF. DNA of the CDR3: TGTGCCAGCAGTTTAGGAGACACTGAAGCTTTCTTT. V usage is TRBV28 and J usage is TRBJ1-1; D uncertain. The V end was cut by 2 bases, the J end by 3 bases, with 4 bases between. This CDR3 region has 12 residues. Germline CDR1 MDHEN, CDR2 SYDVKM.

V usage is TRBV4-3 and J usage is TRBJ2-3; possible D gene TRBD1, 6 bases. Trimming took 4 bases from V and 2 from J, leaving 10 bases between them. Germline V gene sequence: CDR1 LGHNA, CDR2 YSLEER. The CDR3 loop spans 14 amino acids. Here the CDR3 reads CASSRTGTTDTQYF. CDR3 DNA: TGCGCCAGCAGCCGTACAGGGACCACAGATACGCAGTATTTT.

The chain uses TRBV28 and TRBJ2-1, with unresolved D. Trimming cost V 5 bases and J 8 bases, with 10 bases left between them. The CDR3 contains 12 residues. Germline V CDR1 and CDR2: MDHEN, SYDVKM. Here the CDR3 DNA reads TGTGCCAGCAGTATAAAGACACATGAGCAGTTCTTC. It codes for CASSIKTHEQFF.

The rearrangement links TRBV27 to TRBJ2-7; D perhaps matches TRBD2 (6 bases). CDR3 length: 15 amino acids. Trimming shortened V by 4 bases and J by 0 bases, and 13 bases separated the two germline ends. Germline CDR1 reads MNHEY; CDR2 reads SMNVEV (reference sequence). CDR3: CASSSRRGPSYEQYF. The DNA for the CDR3 is TGTGCCAGCAGTTCGCGGCGGGGCCCCTCCTACGAGCAGTACTTC.